These 32 T cell receptor beta chains share one sample of origin, sequenced in a study of T-cell reconstitution after alpha-beta-depleted transplantation in children. Unique molecular identifiers tagged the TCRbeta library. TCRdb re-analysed the PCR reads in MiXCR, keeping a single row per CDR3 protein. Of hundreds of thousands of distinct CDR3 sequences in the sample, approximately 12% were seen once. Sequencing used PBMCs, mostly from graft donor cells, obtained 360 days after TCRalphabeta/CD19-depleted stem cell transplant. Source of these receptors: a male patient aged 10 to 17 who had a stem cell transplant for acute myeloid leukemia, so the T cells may come from the graft donor.

The V and J genes are TRBV4-2 and TRBJ2-1, with TRBD2 as a possible D gene (6 bases). CDR1 is LGHNA and CDR2 is YNFKEQ in the germline V gene. The ends were cut back, 0 bases at V and 8 bases at J, with 14 bases in the middle. This CDR3 has 15 residues. CDR3 bases: TGTGCCAGCAGCCAAGATAAGGGGTCGGGGGATGAGCAGTTCTTC. Translation: CASSQDKGSGDEQFF.

This clonotype was detected only a few times. The chain couples TRBV4-3 to TRBJ2-1; TRBD1 matches 10 bases. CDR3 size: 16 residues. Per germline, CDR1 LGHNA and CDR2 YSLEER. V was clipped by 1 base and J by 7 bases; unmatched bases: 7. The chain's CDR3 is CASSQAGTGVINEQFF. CDR3 nucleotides: TGCGCCAGCAGCCAAGCCGGGACAGGGGTGATTAATGAGCAGTTCTTC.

This clonotype was seen many times. The chain employs TRBV25-1 and TRBJ2-4; the D is unclear. Trimming pared 3 bases from V and 0 bases from J, leaving 6 bases between. The germline V gene has CDR1 MGHDK and CDR2 SYGVNS. This CDR3 spans 14 amino acids. CDR3 amino acids: CASSEGIAKNIQYF. In nucleotides, the CDR3 is TGTGCCAGCAGTGAGGGGATAGCCAAAAACATTCAGTACTTC. Variable domain in full (rest from reference TRBV25-1 and TRBJ2-4): EADIYQTPRYLVIGTGKKITLECSQTMGHDKMYWYQQDPGMELHLIHYSYGVNSTEKGDLSSESTVSRIRTEHFPLTLESARPSHTSQYLCASSEGIAKNIQYFGAGTRLSVL.

The table lists this clonotype with a few counts. The J gene is TRBJ1-5, the V gene TRBV13, with D possibly TRBD1 on 5 matching bases. V shed 5 bases and J shed 5 bases, with 7 bases lying between them. Germline loops: CDR1 PRHDT, CDR2 FYEKMQ (reference sequence). The length of the CDR3 is 12 residues. DNA for the CDR3: TGTGCCAGCAGCGGGACGGATCAGCCCCAGCATTTT. It is translated as CASSGTDQPQHF.

This clonotype has a count of ten or more. The chain recombines TRBV11-2 with TRBJ2-3; no clear D. CDR3 length: 13 residues. The V and J ends lost 2 bases and 7 bases respectively, with 10 bases between them. Germline V CDR1 and CDR2: SGHAT, FQNNGV. This CDR3 is CASSLFLPNTQYF. CDR3 DNA sequence: TGTGCCAGCAGCTTATTCCTACCCAATACGCAGTATTTT. The whole variable domain, remainder taken from reference TRBV11-2 and TRBJ2-3, is EAGVAQSPRYKIIEKRQSVAFWCNPISGHATLYWYQQILGQGPKLLIQFQNNGVVDDSQLPKDRFSAERLKGVDSTLKIQPAKLEDSAVYLCASSLFLPNTQYFGPGTRLTVL.

This clonotype was observed a few times. V is TRBV7-2 and J is TRBJ1-5; D is uncertain. Germline CDR1 is SGHTA and CDR2 is FQGNSA. V was cut by 3 bases and J by 0 bases, with 12 bases left in between. The CDR3 is 16 residues long. The CDR3 region is CASSFLAGNSNQPQHF. Written as DNA, the CDR3 is TGTGCCAGCAGCTTTTTGGCAGGAAATAGCAATCAGCCCCAGCATTTT. Full variable domain (outside the CDR3, taken from reference TRBV7-2 and TRBJ1-5): GAGVSQSPSNKVTEKGKDVELRCDPISGHTALYWYRQSLGQGLEFLIYFQGNSAPDKSGLPSDRFSAERTGGSVSTLTIQRTQQEDSAVYLCASSFLAGNSNQPQHFGDGTRLSIL.

This clonotype was seen just once. The V call is TRBV11-1, the J call TRBJ2-3; D is possibly TRBD2 (5 bases). CDR1 and CDR2 from the germline V gene are SGHAT and FQDESV (reference sequence). Trimming pared 3 bases from V and 4 bases from J, leaving 14 bases between. The CDR3 sequence is 15 residues long. The CDR3 coding sequence is TGTGCCAGCAGCTTGAAACGCCCGGGGTCAGATACGCAGTATTTT. It is translated as CASSLKRPGSDTQYF. The variable domain in full, with the rest retrieved from reference TRBV11-1 and TRBJ2-3, is EAEVAQSPRYKITEKSQAVAFWCDPISGHATLYWYRQILGQGPELLVQFQDESVVDDSQLPKDRFSAERLKGVDSTLKIQPAELGDSAMYLCASSLKRPGSDTQYFGPGTRLTVL.

V usage is TRBV13 and J usage is TRBJ2-1; tentative D call: TRBD2 (6 bases). This CDR3 spans 16 amino acids. V was pared by 5 bases and J by 4 bases, with 18 bases between. CDR1 is PRHDT, CDR2 FYEKMQ, per germline (reference sequence). In DNA, the CDR3 is TGTGCCAGCAGCCCTAGTGCGCTAGCGATTTACAATGAGCAGTTCTTC. Translated: CASSPSALAIYNEQFF.

This clonotype was picked up a small number of times. In DNA form, the CDR3 reads TGTGCCAGCAGCCCCACGGGACGGATCGGGGAGCTGTTTTTT. Protein sequence: CASSPTGRIGELFF. The chain carries TRBV5-8 and TRBJ2-2; D tentatively fits TRBD1 or TRBD2 (5 bases each). The ends were cut back, 4 bases at V and 7 bases at J, with 14 bases in the middle. Germline CDR1 is SGHTS and CDR2 is YDEGEE. The CDR3 has 14 amino acids.

The chain recombines TRBV12-3 or TRBV12-4 with TRBJ2-6; possibly TRBD1 or TRBD2 for D (5 bases each). V was clipped by 5 bases and J by 0 bases, with 17 bases between them. The CDR3 is 18 amino acids. DNA of the CDR3: TGTGCCAGCAGTCAATTTCCGGGACGCTTCTCTGGGGCCAACGTCCTGACTTTC. Its protein is CASSQFPGRFSGANVLTF.

A few counts support this clonotype. This chain uses TRBV5-1 with TRBJ1-3; a possible D gene is TRBD1 (6 bases). Looked up from germline, CDR1 is SGHRS and CDR2 is YFSETQ. Trimming took off 2 bases at V and 4 bases at J, with 10 bases between the two ends. There are 14 residues in the CDR3. The CDR3: CASSFTGYGNTIYF. The CDR3 DNA is TGCGCCAGCAGCTTCACAGGGTACGGAAACACCATATATTTT.

This clonotype showed up just a few times. V usage is TRBV28 and J usage is TRBJ2-7; 7 bases align to TRBD1. The germline gives CDR1 MDHEN, CDR2 SYDVKM. Germline trimming cut 5 bases from V and 2 bases from J; bases unmatched to any gene: 6. The CDR3 extends over 14 amino acids. The CDR3: CASSPGQATYEQYF. In DNA, the CDR3 is TGTGCCAGCAGTCCCGGACAGGCCACCTACGAGCAGTACTTC.

This clonotype was observed a handful of times. The V and J genes are TRBV27 and TRBJ1-3; D perhaps matches TRBD1 (5 bases). The CDR3 is 15 amino acids. V lost 4 bases and J 0 bases, leaving 10 bases between the germline ends. Germline V CDR1 and CDR2: MNHEY, SMNVEV (reference sequence). The chain's CDR3 is CASSYDSSSGNTIYF. The CDR3 nucleotides read TGTGCCAGCAGTTATGACAGCAGCTCTGGAAACACCATATATTTT.

This clonotype has just a few counts. The J gene is TRBJ2-7, the V gene TRBV6-1; 10 positions match TRBD2. With 6 bases clipped from V and 0 bases from J, the junction kept 14 bases outside the gene matches. Germline values: CDR1 MNHNS, CDR2 SASEGT. CDR3 size: 18 residues. DNA for the CDR3: TGTGCCAGCAGAGCGATAGGGAAACTAGCGGGAAGCTCCTACGAGCAGTACTTC. This gives the protein CASRAIGKLAGSSYEQYF.

The chain employs TRBV7-8 and TRBJ2-1; TRBD1 agrees at 10 bases. CDR1 SGHVS and CDR2 FQNEAQ come from the germline V gene. After removal of 5 bases from V and 6 bases from J, the junction contained 22 bases not matched to a gene. The CDR3 contains 20 residues. As DNA, the CDR3 is TGTGCCAGCAGCCCTAAAACCCGGGACAGGGGACGATTTCTTGGCAATGAGCAGTTCTTC. It specifies CASSPKTRDRGRFLGNEQFF. Combining the CDR3 with reference TRBV7-8 and TRBJ2-1 gives the whole variable domain GAGVSQSPRYKVAKRGQDVALRCDPISGHVSLFWYQQALGQGPEFLTYFQNEAQLDKSGLPSDRFFAERPEGSVSTLKIQRTQQEDSAVYLCASSPKTRDRGRFLGNEQFFGPGTRLTVL.

This clonotype was observed at least ten times. The rearrangement links TRBV4-3 to TRBJ2-7; maybe TRBD1 (6 bases). The CDR3 length is 16 residues. V was clipped by 0 bases and J by 6 bases, with 18 bases between them. Germline V gene data show CDR1 as LGHNA and CDR2 as YSLEER. CDR3 coding DNA: TGCGCCAGCAGCCAAGATAGGGGGAGCCTGGCCGGCGAGCAGTACTTC. This codes for CASSQDRGSLAGEQYF.

The chain uses TRBV27 and TRBJ2-7, with TRBD1 as a possible D gene (6 bases). The CDR3 runs 12 residues. CDR1 MNHEY and CDR2 SMNVEV come from the germline V gene (reference sequence). CDR3 sequence (DNA): TGTGCTATGTACAGGGAAAAGTACGAGCAGTACTTC. It encodes CAMYREKYEQYF.

The chain is built from TRBV20-1 and TRBJ2-1; possible D gene TRBD2, 6 bases. The CDR3 totals 15 residues. CDR1 is DFQATT, CDR2 SNEGSKA, per germline (reference sequence). Deletions cut 0 bases from V and 7 bases from J, with 16 bases between. The CDR3 region is CSARDPRRDWNEQFF. The CDR3 DNA follows: TGCAGTGCTAGAGATCCCCGGAGGGACTGGAATGAGCAGTTCTTC.

This clonotype was detected a few times. The chain is built from TRBV12-3 or TRBV12-4 and TRBJ2-5; maybe TRBD2 (5 bases). CDR3 length: 13 residues. V dropped 6 bases and J dropped 1 base, with 9 bases sitting between them. The CDR3 sequence is CASRPRGQETQYF. The CDR3 DNA reads as TGTGCCAGCAGACCACGGGGCCAAGAGACCCAGTACTTC.

This clonotype was counted many times. The J gene is TRBJ2-2, the V gene TRBV20-1; D uncertain. CDR1 is DFQATT, CDR2 SNEGSKA, per germline (reference sequence). The CDR3 runs 14 residues. Trimming left V 6 bases short and J 1 base short, with 12 bases between. The DNA for the CDR3 is TGCAGTGCGCAGAGTCGTATGAACACCGGGGAGCTGTTTTTT. Translation: CSAQSRMNTGELFF.

A few counts support this clonotype. The chain recombines TRBV7-2 with TRBJ2-1; TRBD2 matches at 7 bases. Germline CDR1 and CDR2: SGHTA and FQGNSA. Unmatched junction bases numbered 13, after V lost 4 bases and J lost 10 bases. The CDR3 sequence is 15 residues long. The CDR3 coding sequence is TGTGCCAGCAGCTCCTCCGGGACTTGGGGGGGGGAGCAGTTCTTC. Amino acids: CASSSSGTWGGEQFF.

In its sample, this clonotype was seen a few times. This chain connects TRBV15 to TRBJ2-5; TRBD1 is a possible D gene (5 bases). Germline V lookup: CDR1 LNHNV, CDR2 YYDKDF (reference sequence). CDR3 length: 16 residues. Trimming pared 1 base from V and 2 bases from J, leaving 14 bases between. CDR3 nucleotide sequence: TGTGCCACCAGCAGAGGGGCAGGGCATCTACAAGAGACCCAGTACTTC. Amino acids: CATSRGAGHLQETQYF. Looking up the rest from reference TRBV15 and TRBJ2-5 gives the full variable domain: DAMVIQNPRYQVTQFGKPVTLSCSQTLNHNVMYWYQQKSSQAPKLLFHYYDKDFNNEADTPDNFQSRRPNTSFCFLDIRSPGLGDTAMYLCATSRGAGHLQETQYFGPGTRLLVL.

A word on this clonotype: A read error may explain this, as a much larger clone is one base away. The chain employs TRBV27 and TRBJ2-2, with D possibly matching TRBD2 (6 bases). V gave up 5 bases and J gave up 9 bases, with 22 bases separating them. CDR1 and CDR2 from the germline V gene are MNHEY and SMNVEV (reference sequence). This CDR3 contains 16 residues. For the CDR3, the DNA is TGTGCCAGCAGTCCACGGACTACCGGAGGCGCCTGGGAGCTGTTTTTT. This codes for CASSPRTTGGAWELFF.

The V gene is TRBV29-1, the J gene TRBJ1-3; a possible D gene is TRBD1 (5 bases). Trimming left V 7 bases short and J 0 bases short, with 19 bases between. The CDR3 totals 16 residues. Germline V gene data show CDR1 as SQVTM and CDR2 as ANQGSEA. The chain's CDR3 is CSGAGTRGDSGNTIYF. In nucleotides, the CDR3 is TGCAGCGGAGCAGGGACCCGCGGTGACTCTGGAAACACCATATATTTT. Full variable domain (remainder filled in from reference TRBV29-1 and TRBJ1-3): SAVISQKPSRDICQRGTSLTIQCQVDSQVTMMFWYRQQPGQSLTLIATANQGSEATYESGFVIDKFPISRPNLTFSTLTVSNMSPEDSSIYLCSGAGTRGDSGNTIYFGEGSWLTVV.

This clonotype turned up a few times. The rearrangement joins TRBV3-1 to TRBJ2-7; 7 bases are a match to TRBD2. V lost 1 base and J lost 1; bases outside the gene matches: 10. In germline, CDR1 is LGHDT, CDR2 YNNKEL (reference sequence). CDR3 length: 17 amino acids. The chain's CDR3 is CASSQGAGRPASYEQYF. CDR3 in DNA: TGTGCCAGCAGCCAAGGGGCCGGGAGGCCCGCTTCCTACGAGCAGTACTTC.

This clonotype appeared a few times. The chain combines TRBV12-3 or TRBV12-4 with TRBJ1-1; 7 bases line up with TRBD1. This CDR3 has 13 residues. The J segment lost 6 bases and the V segment lost 4 bases, leaving 5 bases of the junction unmatched. The CDR3 loop reads CASSSTQGAEAFF. In DNA form, the CDR3 reads TGTGCCAGCAGTTCCACCCAGGGGGCTGAAGCTTTCTTT.

The chain carries TRBV19 and TRBJ1-2, with TRBD1 as a possible D gene (6 bases). The CDR3 runs 15 residues. The germline V and J ends were trimmed by 6 bases and 2 bases, with 16 bases remaining between them. Germline loops: CDR1 LNHDA, CDR2 SQIVND (reference sequence). The CDR3 nucleotides are TGTGCCAGTAGACCCCTGACAGGACCCAACTATGGCTACACCTTC. This translates into CASRPLTGPNYGYTF.

The CDR3 nucleotides are TGCAGCGCGACAGATTTGTACGAGCAGTACTTC. Translating gives CSATDLYEQYF. This chain links TRBV29-1 with TRBJ2-7, with D tentatively TRBD1 (5 bases). Trimming pared 7 bases from V and 4 bases from J, leaving 11 bases between. The length of the CDR3 is 11 residues. The germline CDR1 and CDR2 sequences are SQVTM and ANQGSEA.

The rearrangement joins TRBV7-2 to TRBJ2-1, with 7 bases matching TRBD2. The length of the CDR3 is 15 residues. The junction had 14 bases not matched to a gene; V was cut back by 5 bases and J by 10 bases. Germline V gene lookup returns CDR1 SGHTA and CDR2 FQGNSA. In DNA form, the CDR3 reads TGTGCCAGCAGCGCCCCCCCCGGGGGGAGTCAGGAGCAGTTCTTC. Translating gives CASSAPPGGSQEQFF.

The table lists this clonotype with many counts. The chain couples TRBV11-2 to TRBJ2-1, with 9 nucleotides matching TRBD1. The CDR3 extends over 14 amino acids. Germline values: CDR1 SGHAT, CDR2 FQNNGV. Trimming cost V 3 bases and J 7 bases; bases outside gene matches: 4. The CDR3 reads CASSFWTGVNEQFF. For the CDR3, the DNA is TGTGCCAGCAGCTTTTGGACAGGGGTGAATGAGCAGTTCTTC.

The chain carries TRBV27 and TRBJ2-3, with TRBD2 identical over 11 bases. With V trimmed by 8 bases and J by 2 bases, 9 bases remained unmatched. This CDR3 comprises 16 residues. Germline-derived CDR1 and CDR2 are MNHEY and SMNVEV (reference sequence). CDR3 residues: CASLRLAGKPTDTQYF. The CDR3 DNA reads TGTGCCAGCTTGCGACTAGCGGGAAAACCCACAGATACGCAGTATTTT.

At least ten counts were recorded for this clonotype. This sequence joins TRBV20-1 and TRBJ2-1, with no clear D. Trimming left V 1 base short and J 5 bases short, with 9 bases between. The CDR3 extends over 13 amino acids. In germline, CDR1 is DFQATT, CDR2 SNEGSKA (reference sequence). The CDR3 is CSARVSGHNEQFF. In DNA, the CDR3 is TGCAGTGCTAGAGTATCCGGCCACAATGAGCAGTTCTTC.